Each of the 27 T cell receptor beta chains below was sequenced from the same sample in a study of blood T cell repertoires in COVID-19. The repertoire was sequenced with immunoSEQ multiplex PCR; TCRdb's copy has only in-frame clones and lacks some. The sample gives roughly 200,000 clones, about four fifths of which show up once; approximately 11% is in the top ten. Sequencing was carried out using peripheral blood. These receptors all stem from a woman in her thirties or forties with COVID-19, enrolled during active disease.

The chain carries TRBV3-1 (or the pseudogene TRBV3-2) and TRBJ1-2, with 7 bases lining up with TRBD1. Germline V CDR1 and CDR2: LGHDT, YNNKEL (reference sequence). The V and J ends lost 3 bases and 4 bases, in that order; junction bases with no gene match: 14. The CDR3 spans 17 residues. CDR3 sequence (DNA): TGTGCCAGCAGCCAGGTAGGGACAGCAAGCATCTCCTATGGCTACACCTTC. It encodes CASSQVGTASISYGYTF.

The gene calls are TRBV28 and TRBJ2-1; 8 nucleotides line up with TRBD2. J was trimmed by 1 base and V by 7 bases; bases with no gene match: 9. From germline, CDR1 is MDHEN and CDR2 SYDVKM. The CDR3 spans 16 residues. The CDR3 loop is CASTIGGEVSYNEQFF. The DNA for the CDR3 is TGTGCCAGCACCATCGGGGGGGAGGTTTCCTACAATGAGCAGTTCTTC.

V and J are TRBV27 and TRBJ2-7; a possible D gene is TRBD1 (5 bases). The CDR3 contains 15 residues. Germline CDR1 MNHEY, CDR2 SMNVEV (reference sequence). Trimming left V 3 bases short and J 3 bases short, with 15 bases between. CDR3 protein: CASSLSQDAFYEQYF. The CDR3 nucleotides are TGTGCCAGCAGTTTGTCACAGGACGCCTTCTACGAGCAGTACTTC.

The V call is TRBV30, the J call TRBJ1-4; tentative D call: TRBD1 (6 bases). CDR1 and CDR2 from the germline V gene are GTSNPN and SVGIG (reference sequence). Trimming stripped 0 bases from V and 8 bases from J, with 16 bases between. The CDR3 runs to 15 residues. CDR3 sequence: CAWSVGGGAGEKLFF. The CDR3 DNA is TGTGCCTGGAGTGTAGGAGGGGGGGCAGGAGAAAAACTGTTTTTT.

The CDR3 sequence is CASSYGTVTGELFF. DNA for the CDR3: TGTGCCAGCAGTTATGGGACAGTTACCGGGGAGCTGTTTTTT. The chain employs TRBV6-5 and TRBJ2-2, with 7 bases lining up with TRBD1. The V segment lost 3 bases and the J segment 5 bases; nucleotides outside the gene matches: 3. Germline V gene data show CDR1 as MNHEY and CDR2 as SVGAGI. CDR3 size: 14 residues.

The chain is built from TRBV9 and TRBJ2-1; D possibly corresponds to TRBD2 (6 bases). Looked up from germline, CDR1 is SGDLS and CDR2 is YYNGEE. This CDR3 has 14 residues. Trimming took off 3 bases at V and 5 bases at J, with 12 bases between the two ends. The CDR3 region has the DNA TGTGCCAGCAGCGCCCTAGCGTGGCACAATGAGCAGTTCTTC. As protein: CASSALAWHNEQFF.

The chain recombines TRBV7-9 with TRBJ1-5; 8 positions agree with TRBD1. This CDR3 region has 14 residues. V gave up 4 bases and J gave up 4 bases; unmatched junction bases: 3. Germline CDR1 is SEHNR and CDR2 is FQNEAQ (reference sequence). In nucleotides, the CDR3 is TGTGCCAGCAGCTCGGACAGGGCGAATCAGCCCCAGCATTTT. Its protein product is CASSSDRANQPQHF.

The rearrangement links TRBV4-1 to TRBJ2-6; a weak D match, TRBD1 (6 bases). The CDR3 totals 15 residues. The V end lost 6 bases, the J end lost 1 base, and 10 bases lay between the germline ends. Germline V CDR1 and CDR2: MGHRA, YSYEKL. CDR3 nucleotides: TGCGCCAGCAGGAACAGGGTGTCTGGGGCCAACGTCCTGACTTTC. Translation gives CASRNRVSGANVLTF.

This chain links TRBV7-2 with TRBJ2-7; 9 bases fit TRBD2. This CDR3 spans 15 amino acids. Looked up from germline, CDR1 is SGHTA and CDR2 is FQGNSA. The ends lost 2 bases at V and 5 bases at J; junction bases unmatched: 7. CDR3 coding DNA: TGTGCCAGCAGCTTAATTAGCGGGAGTATGCACGAGCAGTACTTC. Translated, it gives CASSLISGSMHEQYF. The whole variable domain, remainder taken from reference TRBV7-2 and TRBJ2-7, is GAGVSQSPSNKVTEKGKDVELRCDPISGHTALYWYRQSLGQGLEFLIYFQGNSAPDKSGLPSDRFSAERTGGSVSTLTIQRTQQEDSAVYLCASSLISGSMHEQYFGPGTRLTVT.

The rearrangement uses TRBV28 and TRBJ2-1, with 7 bases lining up with TRBD1. Unmatched junction bases numbered 2, after V lost 2 bases and J lost 1 base. The length of the CDR3 is 15 residues. The germline gives CDR1 MDHEN, CDR2 SYDVKM. The DNA of the CDR3 is TGTGCCAGCAGTTTAAGGGACAGTTCCTACAATGAGCAGTTCTTC. Protein sequence: CASSLRDSSYNEQFF.

This chain connects TRBV27 to TRBJ2-7, with 9 bases matching TRBD1. Germline V CDR1 and CDR2: MNHEY, SMNVEV (reference sequence). The V segment lost 5 bases and the J segment 5 bases; nucleotides outside the gene matches: 16. This CDR3 comprises 17 residues. CDR3 loop: CASSLTSRDREHDEQYF. CDR3 DNA: TGTGCCAGCAGTCTCACCTCCCGGGACAGGGAGCACGACGAGCAGTACTTC.

This clone was picked up a small number of times. The rearrangement uses TRBV5-4 and TRBJ2-1; D ambiguous. Per germline, CDR1 SGHNT and CDR2 YYREEE (reference sequence). V was pared by 2 bases and J by 8 bases, with 17 bases between. This CDR3 is built from 15 residues. This CDR3 reads CASSFFVSRNYEQFF. CDR3 nucleotides: TGTGCCAGCAGCTTCTTTGTGAGCAGGAATTATGAGCAGTTCTTC.

The gene calls are TRBV3-1 (or the pseudogene TRBV3-2) and TRBJ1-2; unclear D gene. The V gene lost 1 base and the J gene lost 8 bases, with 20 bases spanning the gap. CDR3 length: 16 amino acids. Germline values: CDR1 LGHDT, CDR2 YNNKEL (reference sequence). The CDR3 is CASSQGIAGGIQGYTF. As DNA, the CDR3 is TGTGCCAGCAGCCAAGGGATAGCGGGCGGCATCCAGGGCTACACCTTC.

The V gene is TRBV30, the J gene TRBJ1-6; possibly TRBD1 for D (5 bases). The germline V gene encodes CDR1 GTSNPN and CDR2 SVGIG (reference sequence). Trimming pared 3 bases from V and 4 bases from J, leaving 10 bases between. There are 14 residues in the CDR3. The CDR3 bases are TGTGCCTGGAGCCTTCAGGGATATAATTCACCCCTCCACTTT. Protein sequence: CAWSLQGYNSPLHF.

The chain joins TRBV5-4 to TRBJ2-5, with TRBD1 matching 12 bases. The V segment lost 3 bases and the J segment 4 bases; nucleotides outside the gene matches: 4. Looked up from germline, CDR1 is SGHNT and CDR2 is YYREEE (reference sequence). The CDR3 is 15 residues long. CDR3: CASSWGQGARETQYF. DNA of the CDR3: TGTGCCAGCAGCTGGGGACAGGGGGCGAGAGAGACCCAGTACTTC.

The CDR3 spells CASMRGLVDGYTF. In nucleotides, the CDR3 is TGTGCCAGTATGCGGGGGCTGGTCGATGGCTACACCTTC. This sequence joins TRBV19 and TRBJ1-2, with D tentatively TRBD1 (6 bases). V lost 7 bases, J lost 6 bases, and 15 bases lay in between. CDR1 LNHDA and CDR2 SQIVND come from the germline V gene (reference sequence). The CDR3 has 13 residues.

The rearrangement links TRBV30 to TRBJ1-3; no clear D gene. Trimming took 2 bases from V and 4 from J, leaving 3 bases between them. CDR3 length: 11 amino acids. Germline assignment: CDR1 GTSNPN and CDR2 SVGIG (reference sequence). CDR3 sequence: CAWSQGNTIYF. For the CDR3, the DNA is TGTGCCTGGAGTCAGGGAAACACCATATATTTT.

This chain joins TRBV12-5 and TRBJ1-5; possible D gene TRBD1, 5 bases. Germline lookup yields CDR1 LGHNT and CDR2 FRNRAP. The V gene lost 7 bases and the J gene lost 4 bases, with 23 bases spanning the gap. The CDR3 runs to 17 residues. The CDR3 bases are TGTGCTAGTGCCTTGAGGTTCCAGGGCTGGAGTAATCAGCCCCAGCATTTT. This gives the protein CASALRFQGWSNQPQHF. The full variable domain, in which reference TRBV12-5 and TRBJ1-5 provide the parts outside the CDR3, is DARVTQTPRHKVTEMGQEVTMRCQPILGHNTVFWYRQTMMQGLELLAYFRNRAPLDDSGMPKDRFSAEMPDATLATLKIQPSEPRDSAVYFCASALRFQGWSNQPQHFGDGTRLSIL.

The V and J genes are TRBV20-1 and TRBJ2-7; possible D gene TRBD1, 5 bases. This CDR3 has 13 residues. V was shortened by 3 bases and J by 0 bases, with 9 bases between the two germline ends. The V gene's germline CDR1 is DFQATT and CDR2 SNEGSKA (reference sequence). The DNA of the CDR3 is TGCAGTGCTAGTCAGGGAAGCTCCTACGAGCAGTACTTC. Its protein product is CSASQGSSYEQYF.

This clone has more than one count but fewer than ten. This chain joins TRBV15 and TRBJ2-3; 11 bases line up with TRBD2. The CDR3 is 16 amino acids. Germline CDR1 is LNHNV and CDR2 is YYDKDF (reference sequence). The V segment lost 0 bases and the J segment 3 bases; nucleotides outside the gene matches: 2. The CDR3 sequence is CATSRDRLAGTDTQYF. The CDR3 DNA reads as TGTGCCACCAGCAGAGATCGACTAGCGGGAACAGATACGCAGTATTTT. The variable domain in full, completed from reference TRBV15 and TRBJ2-3, reads DAMVIQNPRYQVTQFGKPVTLSCSQTLNHNVMYWYQQKSSQAPKLLFHYYDKDFNNEADTPDNFQSRRPNTSFCFLDIRSPGLGDTAMYLCATSRDRLAGTDTQYFGPGTRLTVL.

This clone was picked up a small number of times. This chain links TRBV4-2 with TRBJ2-3, with a weak D call TRBD1 (6 bases). V was clipped by 4 bases and J by 4 bases, with 9 bases between them. Germline V gene lookup returns CDR1 LGHNA and CDR2 YNFKEQ. The CDR3 spans 13 residues. The CDR3 nucleotides are TGTGCCAGCAGCCCGGGGACACCAGATACGCAGTATTTT. Its protein product is CASSPGTPDTQYF.

The chain joins TRBV10-1 to TRBJ2-3; the D gene is possibly TRBD2 (6 bases). The CDR3 length is 14 residues. Trimming cost V 4 bases and J 0 bases, with 8 bases left between them. Looked up from germline, CDR1 is WNHNN and CDR2 is SYGVQD (reference sequence). CDR3 region: CASSAGTSTDTQYF. The CDR3 DNA sequence: TGCGCCAGCAGTGCGGGGACTAGCACAGATACGCAGTATTTT.

The V gene is TRBV10-1, the J gene TRBJ2-1; possible D gene TRBD2, 7 bases. The CDR3 loop spans 13 amino acids. Germline V gene sequence: CDR1 WNHNN, CDR2 SYGVQD (reference sequence). Trimming pared 9 bases from V and 6 bases from J, leaving 15 bases between. CDR3 bases: TGCGCCAGTGCTAGGGGAGGGGGCAATGAGCAGTTCTTC. Protein sequence: CASARGGGNEQFF.

This chain links TRBV5-1 with TRBJ2-3; 13 nucleotides align to TRBD2. The germline V gene encodes CDR1 SGHRS and CDR2 YFSETQ. V shed 4 bases, J shed 1 base, and the junction held 9 bases outside the gene matches. This CDR3 region has 18 residues. The CDR3 here is CASSRKGTSGEGTDTQYF. As DNA, the CDR3 is TGCGCCAGCAGCCGCAAAGGGACTAGCGGGGAGGGCACAGATACGCAGTATTTT. Supplemented by reference TRBV5-1 and TRBJ2-3, the full variable domain reads KAGVTQTPRYLIKTRGQQVTLSCSPISGHRSVSWYQQTPGQGLQFLFEYFSETQRNKGNFPGRFSGRQFSNSRSEMNVSTLELGDSALYLCASSRKGTSGEGTDTQYFGPGTRLTVL.

V is TRBV5-1 and J is TRBJ2-7; 7 nucleotides match TRBD2. V trimming: 4 bases; J trimming: 1 base; junction bases outside the gene matches: 8. This CDR3 has 15 residues. Germline lookup yields CDR1 SGHRS and CDR2 YFSETQ. The CDR3 nucleotides read TGCGCCAGCAGCCACGGACTAGGAGGGTCCTACGAGCAGTACTTC. It is translated as CASSHGLGGSYEQYF.

The rearrangement joins TRBV30 to TRBJ2-6, with 8 positions matching TRBD1. This CDR3 is 12 amino acids long. CDR1 and CDR2 from the germline V gene are GTSNPN and SVGIG (reference sequence). The junction had 4 bases not matched to a gene; V was cut back by 2 bases and J by 13 bases. As DNA, the CDR3 is TGTGCCTGGAGTCTGACAGGGGAGGTCCTGACTTTC. This codes for CAWSLTGEVLTF.

The CDR3 nucleotides read TGTGCCAGTAAATGGGCAGTTTACAGCACAGATACGCAGTATTTT. Encoded protein: CASKWAVYSTDTQYF. The rearrangement joins TRBV19 to TRBJ2-3; D uncertain. CDR1 LNHDA and CDR2 SQIVND come from the germline V gene (reference sequence). The CDR3 contains 15 residues. Trimming cost V 7 bases and J 0 bases, with 14 bases left between them.